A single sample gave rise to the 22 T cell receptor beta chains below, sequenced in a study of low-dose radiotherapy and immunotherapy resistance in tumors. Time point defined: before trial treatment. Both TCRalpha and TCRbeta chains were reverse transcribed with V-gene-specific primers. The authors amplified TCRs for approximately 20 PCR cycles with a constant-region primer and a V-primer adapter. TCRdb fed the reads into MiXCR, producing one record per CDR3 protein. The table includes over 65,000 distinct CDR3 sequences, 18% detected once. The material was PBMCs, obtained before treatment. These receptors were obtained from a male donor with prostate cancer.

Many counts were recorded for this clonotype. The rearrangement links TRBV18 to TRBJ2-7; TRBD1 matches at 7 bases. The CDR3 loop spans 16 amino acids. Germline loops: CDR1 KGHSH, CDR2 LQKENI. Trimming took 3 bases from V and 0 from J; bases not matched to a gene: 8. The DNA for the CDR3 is TGTGCCAGCTCACCGACAGGGTCCCCAACCTCCTACGAGCAGTACTTC. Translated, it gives CASSPTGSPTSYEQYF.

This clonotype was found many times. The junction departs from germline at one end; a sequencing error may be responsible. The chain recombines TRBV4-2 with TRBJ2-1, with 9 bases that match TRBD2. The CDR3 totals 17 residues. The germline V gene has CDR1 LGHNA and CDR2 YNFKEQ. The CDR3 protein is CASSQGEARGGANEQFF. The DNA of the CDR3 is TGTGCCAGCAGTCAAGGGGAGGCGCGGGGGGGGGCTAATGAGCAGTTCTTC.

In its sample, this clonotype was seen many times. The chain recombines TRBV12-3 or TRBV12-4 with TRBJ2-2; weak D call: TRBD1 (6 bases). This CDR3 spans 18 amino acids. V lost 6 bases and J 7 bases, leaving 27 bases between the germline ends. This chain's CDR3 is CASSPGQSPRRVVGELFF. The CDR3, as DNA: TGTGCCAGCAGCCCGGGACAAAGTCCCCGTCGTGTCGTCGGGGAGCTGTTTTTT.

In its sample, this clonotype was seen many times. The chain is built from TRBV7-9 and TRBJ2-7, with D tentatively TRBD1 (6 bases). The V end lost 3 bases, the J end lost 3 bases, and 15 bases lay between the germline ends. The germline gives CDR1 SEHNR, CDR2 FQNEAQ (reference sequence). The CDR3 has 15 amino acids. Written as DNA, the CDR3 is TGTGCCAGCAGCTTCGAAGGGGGATTATACTACGAGCAGTACTTC. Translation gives CASSFEGGLYYEQYF. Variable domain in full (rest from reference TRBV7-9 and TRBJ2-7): DTGVSQNPRHKITKRGQNVTFRCDPISEHNRLYWYRQTLGQGPEFLTYFQNEAQLEKSRLLSDRFSAERPKGSFSTLEIQRTEQGDSAMYLCASSFEGGLYYEQYFGPGTRLTVT.

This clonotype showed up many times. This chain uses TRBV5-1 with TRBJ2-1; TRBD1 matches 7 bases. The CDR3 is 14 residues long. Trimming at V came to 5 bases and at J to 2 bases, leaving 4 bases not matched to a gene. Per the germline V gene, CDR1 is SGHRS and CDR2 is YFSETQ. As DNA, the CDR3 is TGCGCCAGCAGTTTCGGGACAGCCTACAATGAGCAGTTCTTC. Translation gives CASSFGTAYNEQFF.

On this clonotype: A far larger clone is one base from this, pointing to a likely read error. The CDR3: CASNETGLGGANVLTF. The CDR3, as DNA: TGTGCCAGCAATGAGACAGGGTTAGGCGGGGCCAACGTCCTGACTTTC. V is TRBV6-5 and J is TRBJ2-6, with 7 bases lining up with TRBD1. V dropped 7 bases and J dropped 4; count of bases not matched to a gene: 10. The CDR3 totals 16 residues. CDR1 is MNHEY, CDR2 SVGAGI, per germline.

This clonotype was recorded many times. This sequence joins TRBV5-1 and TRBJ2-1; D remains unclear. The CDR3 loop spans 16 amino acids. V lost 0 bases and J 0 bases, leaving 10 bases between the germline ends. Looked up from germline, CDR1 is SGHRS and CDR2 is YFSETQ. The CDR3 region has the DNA TGCGCCAGCAGCTTGGACGTCGGATTCTCCTACAATGAGCAGTTCTTC. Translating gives CASSLDVGFSYNEQFF.

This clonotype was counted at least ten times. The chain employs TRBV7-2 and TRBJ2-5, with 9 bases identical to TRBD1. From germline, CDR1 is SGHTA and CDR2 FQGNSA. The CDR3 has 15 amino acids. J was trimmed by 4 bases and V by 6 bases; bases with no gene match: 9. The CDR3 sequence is CASSWTGVEIETQYF. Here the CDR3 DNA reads TGTGCCAGCAGTTGGACAGGGGTAGAGATAGAGACCCAGTACTTC.

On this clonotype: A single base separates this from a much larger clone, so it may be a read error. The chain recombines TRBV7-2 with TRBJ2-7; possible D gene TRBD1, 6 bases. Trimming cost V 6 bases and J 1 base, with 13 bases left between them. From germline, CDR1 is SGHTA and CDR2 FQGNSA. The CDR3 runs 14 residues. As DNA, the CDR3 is TGTGCCAGCAGAACCGGACAGTATTCCTACGAGCAGTACTTC. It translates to CASRTGQYSYEQYF.

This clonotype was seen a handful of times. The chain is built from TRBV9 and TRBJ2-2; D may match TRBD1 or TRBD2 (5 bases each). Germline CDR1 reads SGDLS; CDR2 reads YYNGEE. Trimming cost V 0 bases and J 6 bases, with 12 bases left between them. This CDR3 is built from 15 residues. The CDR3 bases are TGTGCCAGCAGCGTAGAGGGACCCGGGGCCGGGGAGCTGTTTTTT. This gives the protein CASSVEGPGAGELFF. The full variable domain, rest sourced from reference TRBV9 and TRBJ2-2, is DSGVTQTPKHLITATGQRVTLRCSPRSGDLSVYWYQQSLDQGLQFLIQYYNGEERAKGNILERFSAQQFPDLHSELNLSSLELGDSALYFCASSVEGPGAGELFFGEGSRLTVL.

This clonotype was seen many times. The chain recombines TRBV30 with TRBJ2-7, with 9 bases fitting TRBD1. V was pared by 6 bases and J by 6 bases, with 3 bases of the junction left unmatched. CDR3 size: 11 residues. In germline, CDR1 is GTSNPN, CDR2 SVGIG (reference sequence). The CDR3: CACGQGSEQYF. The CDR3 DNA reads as TGTGCCTGCGGACAGGGGTCCGAGCAGTACTTC.

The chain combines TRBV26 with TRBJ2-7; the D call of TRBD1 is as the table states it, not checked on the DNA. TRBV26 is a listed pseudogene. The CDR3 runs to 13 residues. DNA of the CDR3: TGTGCCTCGACTGGACTCCCCCCCGGGGAGCAGTACTTC. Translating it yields CASTGLPPGEQYF.

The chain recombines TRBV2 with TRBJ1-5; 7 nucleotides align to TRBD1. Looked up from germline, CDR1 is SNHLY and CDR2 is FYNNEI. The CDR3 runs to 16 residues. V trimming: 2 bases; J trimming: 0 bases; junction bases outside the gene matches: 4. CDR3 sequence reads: CASSELGQLSNQPQHF. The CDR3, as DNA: TGTGCCAGCAGTGAATTGGGACAGCTTAGCAATCAGCCCCAGCATTTT.

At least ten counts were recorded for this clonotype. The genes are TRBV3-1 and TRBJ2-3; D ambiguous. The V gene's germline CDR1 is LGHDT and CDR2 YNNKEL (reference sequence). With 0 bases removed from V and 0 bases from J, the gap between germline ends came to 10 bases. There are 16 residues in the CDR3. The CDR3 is CASSQEVDSSTDTQYF. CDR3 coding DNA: TGTGCCAGCAGCCAAGAGGTAGATTCGAGCACAGATACGCAGTATTTT.

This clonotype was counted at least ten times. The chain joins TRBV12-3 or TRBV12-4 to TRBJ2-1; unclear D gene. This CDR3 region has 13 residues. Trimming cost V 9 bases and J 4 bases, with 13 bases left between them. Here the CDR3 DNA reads TGTGCCAGTTCGGTGGGGTCGTACAATGAGCAGTTCTTC. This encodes CASSVGSYNEQFF.

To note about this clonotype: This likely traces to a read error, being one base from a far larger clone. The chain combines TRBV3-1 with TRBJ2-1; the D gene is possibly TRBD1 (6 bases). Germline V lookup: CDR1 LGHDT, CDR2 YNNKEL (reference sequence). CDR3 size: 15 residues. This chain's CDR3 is CPSRPGQHPWDEQFF. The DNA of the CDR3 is TGTCCCAGCAGACCTGGACAGCATCCCTGGGATGAGCAGTTCTTC.

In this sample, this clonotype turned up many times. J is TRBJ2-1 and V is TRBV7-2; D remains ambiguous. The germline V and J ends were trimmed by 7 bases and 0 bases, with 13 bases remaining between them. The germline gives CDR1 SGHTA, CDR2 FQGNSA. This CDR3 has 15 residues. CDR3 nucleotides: TGTGCCAGCACCCCCCACTTGAGCTCCTACAATGAGCAGTTCTTC. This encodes CASTPHLSSYNEQFF.

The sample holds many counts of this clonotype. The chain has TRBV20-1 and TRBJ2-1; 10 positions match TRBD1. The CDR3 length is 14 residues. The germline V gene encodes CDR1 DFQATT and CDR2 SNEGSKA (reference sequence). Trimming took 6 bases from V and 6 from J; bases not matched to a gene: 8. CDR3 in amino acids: CSAEGQGKSNEQFF. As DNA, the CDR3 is TGCAGTGCCGAGGGACAGGGGAAGTCCAATGAGCAGTTCTTC.

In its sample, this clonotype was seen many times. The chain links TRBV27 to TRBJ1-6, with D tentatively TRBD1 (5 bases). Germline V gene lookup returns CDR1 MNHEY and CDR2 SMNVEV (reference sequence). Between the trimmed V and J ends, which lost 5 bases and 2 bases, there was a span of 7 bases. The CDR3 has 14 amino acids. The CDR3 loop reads CASSRGPYNSPLHF. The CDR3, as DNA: TGTGCCAGCAGTAGGGGCCCCTATAATTCACCCCTCCACTTT.

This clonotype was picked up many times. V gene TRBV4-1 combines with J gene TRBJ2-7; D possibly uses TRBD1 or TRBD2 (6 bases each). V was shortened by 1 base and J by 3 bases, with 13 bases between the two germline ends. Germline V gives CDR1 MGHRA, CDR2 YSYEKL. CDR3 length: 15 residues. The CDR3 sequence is CASSQVPGANYEQYF. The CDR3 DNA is TGCGCCAGCAGCCAAGTCCCGGGGGCCAACTACGAGCAGTACTTC.

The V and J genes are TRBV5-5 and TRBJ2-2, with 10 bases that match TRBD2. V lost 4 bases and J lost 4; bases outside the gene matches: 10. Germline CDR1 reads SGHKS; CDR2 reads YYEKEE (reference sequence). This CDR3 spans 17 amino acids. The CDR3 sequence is CASSQRAGGPPTGELFF. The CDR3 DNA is TGTGCCAGCAGCCAAAGAGCGGGGGGGCCTCCCACCGGGGAGCTGTTTTTT.

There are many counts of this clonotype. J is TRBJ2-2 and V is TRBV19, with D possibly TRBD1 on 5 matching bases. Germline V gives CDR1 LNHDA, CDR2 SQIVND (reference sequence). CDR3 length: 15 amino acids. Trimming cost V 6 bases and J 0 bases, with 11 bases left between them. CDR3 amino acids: CASRIDSSNTGELFF. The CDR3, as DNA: TGTGCCAGTAGGATTGACAGCTCGAACACCGGGGAGCTGTTTTTT.